Listed below are T cell receptor beta chains from one sample, sequenced in a study of T cells after yellow fever vaccination. MiXCR, applied by TCRdb to the 5' RACE reads, yields one record per CDR3 protein. The profile shows 620,000 or so distinct CDR3 sequences, over 9% of them singletons. The sequencing here drew on PBMCs, taken on the day of the yellow fever booster vaccination. The receptors stem from a man aged 30 to 39 who received the YFV17D yellow fever vaccine. Each CDR3 is given with its conserved first and last residue. A D gene is named only where the DNA matches it firmly. Clone sizes are given selectively: once, few, many, or a class where the clone is expanded.

size	J	V	D	DNA	CDR3
few	TRBJ1-2	TRBV30	.	TGTGCCTCCCCCCAGACTGCTAACTATGGCTACACCTTC	CASPQTANYGYTF
many	TRBJ2-2	TRBV5-1	TRBD1	TGCGCCAGCAGCTGGGTTGGACAGGGCCTGAACACCGGGGAGCTGTTTTTT	CASSWVGQGLNTGELFF
few	TRBJ2-4	TRBV19	.	TGTGCCAGTAGTAAAGTTTCGGGTATCATTCAGTACTTC	CASSKVSGIIQYF
few	TRBJ1-1	TRBV30	.	TGTGCCTGGAGTCTGCCTAGAGAAGCTTTCTTT	CAWSLPREAFF
few	TRBJ2-5	TRBV3-1	.	TGTGCCAGCAGCCAAGGAGGCCTAATAACACAAGAGACCCAGTACTTC	CASSQGGLITQETQYF
few	TRBJ2-1	TRBV20-1	TRBD2	TGCAGTGCCACCGGGGGGAATGAGCAGTTCTTC	CSATGGNEQFF
.	TRBJ2-5	TRBV9	.	TGTGCCAGCAGCGTAGGGGTAGATGTGACCCAGTACTTC	CASSVGVDVTQYF
.	TRBJ1-6	TRBV6-6	.	TGTGCCAGCAGTTACCAGGGGTCACCCCTCCACTTT	CASSYQGSPLHF
.	TRBJ2-3	TRBV12-3/TRBV12-4	TRBD2	TGTGCCAGCAAAAGTAGCGGGATTAGCACAGATACGCAGTATTTT	CASKSSGISTDTQYF
.	TRBJ2-5	TRBV5-4	.	TGTGCCAGCAGCTTTCTTGATCAAGAGACCCAGTACTTC	CASSFLDQETQYF
.	TRBJ2-5	TRBV2	.	TGTACCTGCAGTCAAGAAGAGACAGGCTTCTGGCGAAAAGAGACCCAGTACTTC	CTCSQEETGFWRKETQYF
.	TRBJ2-7	TRBV7-2	.	TGTGCCAGCAGCGCCCAAACTGAACGGGGGCAGTACTTC	CASSAQTERGQYF
.	TRBJ2-3	TRBV5-4	.	TGTGCCAGTTCCCCTCGGAGGGCGGGCACAGATACGCAGTATTTT	CASSPRRAGTDTQYF
.	TRBJ2-5	TRBV5-1	.	TGCGCCAGCAGCTTGGTGTTAGATCCCCAAGAGACCCAGTACTTC	CASSLVLDPQETQYF